This entry lists 32 T cell receptor beta chains sequenced from one sample in a study of blood T cell repertoires in COVID-19. Here immunoSEQ multiplex PCR was the method, and the copy in TCRdb shows in-frame clones only, minus some. Of about 200,000 clones in the sample, roughly 87% were seen once. The sample consisted of peripheral blood. The receptors here all came from a man aged 55 to 70 with active or convalescent COVID-19.

This clone occurred once. This chain links TRBV6-1 with TRBJ1-5; no clear D gene. Trimming left V 0 bases short and J 6 bases short, with 6 bases between. Germline CDR1 reads MNHNS; CDR2 reads SASEGT. CDR3 length: 13 amino acids. The CDR3 here is CASSEAFGQPQHF. CDR3 DNA sequence: TGTGCCAGCAGTGAAGCTTTCGGTCAGCCCCAGCATTTT.

CDR3 sequence reads: CASSPRDRGLKGEQFF. In DNA form, the CDR3 reads TGTGCCAGCAGTCCGCGGGACAGGGGGCTTAAGGGTGAGCAGTTCTTC. The chain couples TRBV27 to TRBJ2-1, with 12 bases that match TRBD1. The germline gives CDR1 MNHEY, CDR2 SMNVEV (reference sequence). The CDR3 totals 16 residues. With 5 bases clipped from V and 9 bases from J, the junction kept 11 bases outside the gene matches.

CDR3 sequence (DNA): TGTGCCAGCTCGCCCGGGACAGGGGGCTTCAATGAGCAGTTCTTC. This translates into CASSPGTGGFNEQFF. The rearrangement links TRBV18 to TRBJ2-1, with 12 positions matching TRBD1. V shed 6 bases and J 6 bases; nucleotides not matched to a gene: 6. CDR1 is KGHSH and CDR2 is LQKENI in the germline V gene. The length of the CDR3 is 15 residues.

The gene calls are TRBV19 and TRBJ1-5, with D unresolved. The V gene lost 3 bases and the J gene lost 2 bases, with 14 bases spanning the gap. Germline CDR1 reads LNHDA; CDR2 reads SQIVND (reference sequence). The CDR3 loop spans 16 amino acids. The CDR3 bases are TGTGCCAGTAGTATTGCGGCCCGGAGTGGCAATCAGCCCCAGCATTTT. This encodes CASSIAARSGNQPQHF.

This chain links TRBV28 with TRBJ2-5; D is perhaps TRBD1 (5 bases). The CDR3 loop spans 15 amino acids. Germline CDR1 MDHEN, CDR2 SYDVKM. The V end was cut by 3 bases, the J end by 5 bases, with 16 bases between. The DNA of the CDR3 is TGTGCCAGCAGTTTTCCAGGGCCCCCACGGGAGACCCAGTACTTC. Translation gives CASSFPGPPRETQYF.

This clone was seen only once. The J gene is TRBJ2-7, the V gene TRBV6-4, with a weak D call TRBD1 (5 bases). The CDR3 contains 15 residues. Germline CDR1 reads MRHNA; CDR2 reads SNTAGT. V was cut by 5 bases and J by 3 bases, with 17 bases left in between. CDR3 protein: CASSTDMELLYEQYF. In DNA form, the CDR3 reads TGTGCCAGCAGTACGGACATGGAACTCCTCTACGAGCAGTACTTC.

This clone was counted only a few times. This chain links TRBV7-9 with TRBJ2-7; a weak D match, TRBD1 (5 bases). The CDR3 loop spans 14 amino acids. Germline CDR1 reads SEHNR; CDR2 reads FQNEAQ (reference sequence). Trimming took off 0 bases at V and 3 bases at J, with 9 bases between the two ends. In DNA, the CDR3 is TGTGCCAGCAGCTTAGCGCTGACAGACTACGAGCAGTACTTC. This translates into CASSLALTDYEQYF.

This rearrangement joins TRBV5-6 to TRBJ2-1, with 8 nucleotides matching TRBD2. This CDR3 comprises 15 residues. V gave up 2 bases and J gave up 5 bases; unmatched junction bases: 6. The germline V gene has CDR1 SGHDT and CDR2 YYEEEE. The CDR3 region is CASSLVGLEDNEQFF. The DNA of the CDR3 is TGTGCCAGCAGCTTAGTGGGACTAGAGGACAATGAGCAGTTCTTC.

V gene TRBV19 combines with J gene TRBJ2-2; D may be TRBD2 (6 bases). V was cut by 6 bases and J by 5 bases, with 10 bases left in between. Germline CDR1 reads LNHDA; CDR2 reads SQIVND (reference sequence). The CDR3 totals 13 residues. CDR3 bases: TGTGCCAGTAGAGGAGGGGAAACCGGGGAGCTGTTTTTT. Translated, it gives CASRGGETGELFF.

The chain is built from TRBV19 and TRBJ1-6; tentative D call: TRBD1 (5 bases). The CDR3 runs to 13 residues. Trimming removed 9 bases from V and 6 bases from J, with 12 bases in between. Germline V gene lookup returns CDR1 LNHDA and CDR2 SQIVND (reference sequence). The CDR3: CASSWQGNSPLHF. The DNA of the CDR3 is TGTGCCAGCTCTTGGCAGGGTAATTCACCCCTCCACTTT. Drawing the rest from reference TRBV19 and TRBJ1-6, the complete variable domain is DGGITQSPKYLFRKEGQNVTLSCEQNLNHDAMYWYRQDPGQGLRLIYYSQIVNDFQKGDIAEGYSVSREKKESFPLTVTSAQKNPTAFYLCASSWQGNSPLHFGNGTRLTVT.

The rearrangement joins TRBV24-1 to TRBJ2-2; D is perhaps TRBD2 (5 bases). The ends were cut back, 7 bases at V and 1 base at J, with 9 bases in the middle. Germline V gene data show CDR1 as KGHDR and CDR2 as SFDVKD. The CDR3 spans 14 residues. The CDR3 spells CATSLGGNTGELFF. The CDR3 nucleotides read TGTGCCACCAGCCTAGGAGGGAACACCGGGGAGCTGTTTTTT.

This chain connects TRBV27 to TRBJ2-5, with a possible D match to TRBD2 (7 bases). The CDR3 runs to 15 residues. V was pared by 1 base and J by 4 bases, with 13 bases between. From germline, CDR1 is MNHEY and CDR2 SMNVEV (reference sequence). Written as DNA, the CDR3 is TGTGCCAGCAGTTTATTGACGGGGGGCCGAGAGACCCAGTACTTC. Its translation: CASSLLTGGRETQYF.

The chain combines TRBV6-5 with TRBJ2-2, with 7 bases fitting TRBD1. The ends lost 5 bases at V and 0 bases at J; junction bases unmatched: 3. The CDR3 runs to 15 residues. Looked up from germline, CDR1 is MNHEY and CDR2 is SVGAGI. The chain's CDR3 is CASSPGTANTGELFF. DNA of the CDR3: TGTGCCAGCAGTCCCGGGACAGCGAACACCGGGGAGCTGTTTTTT.

This chain links TRBV19 with TRBJ1-2, with D hard to call. This CDR3 has 13 amino acids. V was trimmed by 7 bases and J by 2 bases, leaving 11 bases between them. In germline, CDR1 is LNHDA, CDR2 SQIVND (reference sequence). Here the CDR3 DNA reads TGTGCCAGTACTACCACCCTCAACTATGGCTACACCTTC. It specifies CASTTTLNYGYTF.

J is TRBJ1-1 and V is TRBV18; D might be TRBD1 (6 bases). The CDR3 has 17 amino acids. Germline lookup yields CDR1 KGHSH and CDR2 LQKENI. Trimming pared 3 bases from V and 6 bases from J, leaving 23 bases between. DNA for the CDR3: TGTGCCAGCTCACCCCAAGTCCTGGACAGATTACTGTCTGAAGCTTTCTTT. Protein sequence: CASSPQVLDRLLSEAFF. Complete variable domain (other parts from reference TRBV18 and TRBJ1-1): NAGVMQNPRHLVRRRGQEARLRCSPMKGHSHVYWYRQLPEEGLKFMVYLQKENIIDESGMPKERFSAEFPKEGPSILRIQQVVRGDSAAYFCASSPQVLDRLLSEAFFGQGTRLTVV.

The gene calls are TRBV6-5 and TRBJ1-6, with 7 nucleotides matching TRBD1. The CDR3 covers 13 residues. Losses at the gene ends were 10 bases for V and 5 bases for J; bases not matched to a gene: 5. From germline, CDR1 is MNHEY and CDR2 SVGAGI. In nucleotides, the CDR3 is TGTGCCACCGACAGGGATCATAATTCACCCCTCCACTTT. Amino acids: CATDRDHNSPLHF.

V and J are TRBV9 and TRBJ1-2; 9 bases match TRBD1. Germline-derived CDR1 and CDR2 are SGDLS and YYNGEE. V gave up 3 bases and J gave up 2 bases; unmatched junction bases: 8. CDR3 size: 16 residues. This CDR3 reads CASSAATGGANYGYTF. The CDR3 coding sequence is TGTGCCAGCAGCGCCGCAACAGGGGGCGCGAACTATGGCTACACCTTC.

The V gene is TRBV7-9, the J gene TRBJ1-4; TRBD1 is a possible D gene (5 bases). V lost 5 bases to trimming and J lost 2 bases, with 24 bases between them. Germline V lookup: CDR1 SEHNR, CDR2 FQNEAQ (reference sequence). This CDR3 is built from 19 residues. The DNA of the CDR3 is TGTGCCAGCAGCGCCACGGAGAGGGCAGGGAGGCCCACTAATGAAAAACTGTTTTTT. It yields the protein CASSATERAGRPTNEKLFF.

The chain carries TRBV5-4 and TRBJ1-1; 9 bases agree with TRBD1. Trimming at V came to 4 bases and at J to 7 bases, leaving 14 bases not matched to a gene. Germline V CDR1 and CDR2: SGHNT, YYREEE (reference sequence). The CDR3 covers 16 residues. CDR3 coding DNA: TGTGCCAGCAGCGTAGACAGGGGGTTCGGGGTAAATGAAGCTTTCTTT. This codes for CASSVDRGFGVNEAFF.

The CDR3 nucleotides are TGTGCCAGCAGTTCGCAGGGAACACACGAGAATGAGCAGTTCTTC. This sequence encodes CASSSQGTHENEQFF. This chain connects TRBV27 to TRBJ2-1; D may be TRBD1 (5 bases). This CDR3 is 15 amino acids long. Between the trimmed V and J ends, which lost 4 bases and 7 bases, there was a span of 17 bases. CDR1 and CDR2 from the germline V gene are MNHEY and SMNVEV (reference sequence).

The rearrangement links TRBV23-1 to TRBJ2-5; TRBD1 matches at 8 bases. TRBV23-1 is given ORF status, its function remaining uncertain. The CDR3 runs to 17 residues. V dropped 0 bases and J dropped 4; count of bases not matched to a gene: 10. The CDR3 region has the DNA TGCGCCAGCAGTCAATCGTTCCAGGGGGCGGGTGGAGAGACCCAGTACTTC. This gives the protein CASSQSFQGAGGETQYF.

V gene TRBV4-1 combines with J gene TRBJ2-1; D is unclear. This CDR3 is 16 amino acids long. V was pared by 4 bases and J by 7 bases, with 20 bases between. Germline CDR1 MGHRA, CDR2 YSYEKL. The CDR3 DNA is TGCGCCAGCAGCCTCCAACCGGCGGCCCCACGGAATGAGCAGTTCTTC. This encodes CASSLQPAAPRNEQFF.

The chain is built from TRBV5-6 and TRBJ1-2, with unresolved D. V lost 8 bases and J 8 bases, leaving 13 bases between the germline ends. The germline V gene has CDR1 SGHDT and CDR2 YYEEEE. The CDR3 has 11 amino acids. CDR3 nucleotides: TGTGCCAGTCTCTCGGGAGGCGGCTACACCTTC. Translation: CASLSGGGYTF.

The chain joins TRBV24-1 to TRBJ2-7; no firm D call. Germline V gene data show CDR1 as KGHDR and CDR2 as SFDVKD. V dropped 5 bases and J dropped 3 bases, with 7 bases sitting between them. This CDR3 contains 12 residues. As DNA, the CDR3 is TGTGCCACCAGTGGGCTAGACTACGAGCAGTACTTC. Protein product: CATSGLDYEQYF.

The table lists this clone with a count of one. This chain uses TRBV2 with TRBJ2-7, with 7 bases fitting TRBD2. J was trimmed by 3 bases and V by 3 bases; bases with no gene match: 5. The CDR3 spans 14 residues. Germline V gene sequence: CDR1 SNHLY, CDR2 FYNNEI. CDR3 amino acids: CASSEGGIRYEQYF. In DNA form, the CDR3 reads TGTGCCAGCAGTGAGGGAGGGATCCGCTACGAGCAGTACTTC.

The CDR3 protein is CASSLTLARPYEQYF. The DNA of the CDR3 is TGTGCCAGCAGTTTAACCCTAGCGCGACCCTACGAGCAGTACTTC. The chain is built from TRBV27 and TRBJ2-7, with a weak D call TRBD2 (6 bases). CDR1 is MNHEY, CDR2 SMNVEV, per germline (reference sequence). Trimming took off 2 bases at V and 2 bases at J, with 13 bases between the two ends. This CDR3 comprises 15 residues.

The V gene is TRBV3-1 (or the pseudogene TRBV3-2), the J gene TRBJ2-3, with TRBD2 matching 7 bases. In germline, CDR1 is LGHDT, CDR2 YNNKEL (reference sequence). After removal of 1 base from V and 1 base from J, the junction contained 11 bases not matched to a gene. There are 18 residues in the CDR3. The CDR3 spells CASSQGSQGSGRTDTQYF. CDR3 coding DNA: TGTGCCAGCAGCCAAGGTTCCCAGGGTAGCGGGCGCACAGATACGCAGTATTTT.

CDR3 sequence (DNA): TGTGCTAGTGGACCGGGACAGGGCGGGGAGACCCAGTACTTC. Translating gives CASGPGQGGETQYF. The chain combines TRBV12-5 with TRBJ2-5, with 9 bases aligning to TRBD1. This CDR3 region has 14 residues. Per germline, CDR1 LGHNT and CDR2 FRNRAP. The V and J ends lost 6 bases and 5 bases, in that order; junction bases with no gene match: 7.

The chain links TRBV27 to TRBJ1-4, with 8 bases lining up with TRBD1. The CDR3 is 17 amino acids. In germline, CDR1 is MNHEY, CDR2 SMNVEV (reference sequence). J lost 4 bases, V lost 5 bases, and 12 bases had no gene match. In nucleotides, the CDR3 is TGTGCCAGCAGTCTTATTGGATGGACAGGGCGTAATGAAAAACTGTTTTTT. The encoded protein is CASSLIGWTGRNEKLFF.

Note on this clone: One end of the junction does not line up with germline, which may come from a read error. V usage is TRBV15 and J usage is TRBJ2-7, with TRBD2 identical over 8 bases. Germline V gives CDR1 LNHNV, CDR2 YYDKDF (reference sequence). There are 13 residues in the CDR3. This chain's CDR3 is CATSRGPVGGALF. In DNA form, the CDR3 reads TGTGCCACCAGCAGAGGACCCGTCGGGGGGGCGCTCTTC.

V is TRBV10-3 and J is TRBJ1-2, with D tentatively TRBD1 (5 bases). Trimming removed 0 bases from V and 6 bases from J, with 8 bases in between. Germline values: CDR1 ENHRY, CDR2 SYGVKD. This CDR3 has 13 residues. The CDR3 loop reads CAISESGGDGYTF. Here the CDR3 DNA reads TGTGCCATCAGTGAGTCAGGAGGGGATGGCTACACCTTC.

The V gene is TRBV4-1, the J gene TRBJ2-6; no firm D call. The ends were cut back, 0 bases at V and 2 bases at J, with 11 bases in the middle. Looked up from germline, CDR1 is MGHRA and CDR2 is YSYEKL. The CDR3 consists of 17 residues. The CDR3 region is CASSQDHGVAGANVLTF. CDR3 bases: TGCGCCAGCAGCCAAGATCATGGAGTGGCTGGGGCCAACGTCCTGACTTTC.